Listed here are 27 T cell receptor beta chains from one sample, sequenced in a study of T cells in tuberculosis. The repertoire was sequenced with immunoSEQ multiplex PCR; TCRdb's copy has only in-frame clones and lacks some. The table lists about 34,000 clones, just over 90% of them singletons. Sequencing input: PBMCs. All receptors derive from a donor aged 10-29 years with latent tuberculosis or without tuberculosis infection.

The CDR3 is CASSQDQGFWNEQFF. CDR3 sequence (DNA): TGCGCCAGCAGCCAAGATCAGGGGTTCTGGAATGAGCAGTTCTTC. The rearrangement uses TRBV4-1 and TRBJ2-1, with D possibly matching TRBD1 (6 bases). Trimming took off 0 bases at V and 7 bases at J, with 13 bases between the two ends. Germline assignment: CDR1 MGHRA and CDR2 YSYEKL. The CDR3 spans 15 residues.

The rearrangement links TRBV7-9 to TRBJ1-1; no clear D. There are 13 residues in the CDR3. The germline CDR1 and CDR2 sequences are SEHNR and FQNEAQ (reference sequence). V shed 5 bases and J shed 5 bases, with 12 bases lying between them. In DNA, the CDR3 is TGTGCCAGCAGCCTCTCAGGTGATACTGAAGCTTTCTTT. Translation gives CASSLSGDTEAFF.

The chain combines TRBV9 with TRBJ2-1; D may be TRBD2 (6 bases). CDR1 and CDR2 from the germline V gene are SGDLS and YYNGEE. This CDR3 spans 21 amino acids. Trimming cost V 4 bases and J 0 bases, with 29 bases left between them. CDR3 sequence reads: CASSSRLTSPPVRGSYNEQFF. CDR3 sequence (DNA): TGTGCCAGCAGCTCACGTCTTACTAGCCCCCCGGTGCGGGGCTCCTACAATGAGCAGTTCTTC.

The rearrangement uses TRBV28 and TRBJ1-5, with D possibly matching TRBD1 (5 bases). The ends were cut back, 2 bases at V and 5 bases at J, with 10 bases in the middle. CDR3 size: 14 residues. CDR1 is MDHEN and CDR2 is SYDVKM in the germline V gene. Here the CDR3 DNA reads TGTGCCAGCAGTTTACCCTCGACAGATCAGCCCCAGCATTTT. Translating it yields CASSLPSTDQPQHF.

The CDR3 coding sequence is TGTGCCAGCAGCTTAGGACCGGGACAGGGTCAAAACATTCAGTACTTC. Translating gives CASSLGPGQGQNIQYF. This chain joins TRBV7-2 and TRBJ2-4; TRBD1 matches 9 bases. The CDR3 extends over 16 amino acids. Germline V gives CDR1 SGHTA, CDR2 FQGNSA. J lost 5 bases, V lost 1 base, and 6 bases had no gene match.

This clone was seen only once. CDR3 sequence (DNA): TGCGCCAGCAACCCAGGGCTAGGATTCTCGTCTGAAGCTTTCTTT. Translation: CASNPGLGFSSEAFF. The gene calls are TRBV5-1 and TRBJ1-1; TRBD1 is a possible D gene (5 bases). The CDR3 spans 15 residues. Germline CDR1 is SGHRS and CDR2 is YFSETQ. The V end was cut by 6 bases, the J end by 6 bases, with 21 bases between.

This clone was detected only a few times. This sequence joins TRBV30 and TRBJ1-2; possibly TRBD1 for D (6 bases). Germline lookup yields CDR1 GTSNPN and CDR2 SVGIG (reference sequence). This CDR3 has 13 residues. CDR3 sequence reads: CAGPQGSGYGYTF. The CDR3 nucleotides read TGTGCAGGCCCCCAGGGGTCGGGCTATGGCTACACCTTC.

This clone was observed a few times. The CDR3 spells CASSLGGQGSYGYTF. As DNA, the CDR3 is TGTGCCAGCAGCTTAGGCGGACAGGGGAGCTATGGCTACACCTTC. The rearrangement uses TRBV13 and TRBJ1-2, with TRBD1 identical over 9 bases. The CDR3 sequence is 15 residues long. The V gene end was trimmed by 0 bases and the J gene end by 4 bases; junction bases not matched to a gene: 3. Germline lookup yields CDR1 PRHDT and CDR2 FYEKMQ (reference sequence).

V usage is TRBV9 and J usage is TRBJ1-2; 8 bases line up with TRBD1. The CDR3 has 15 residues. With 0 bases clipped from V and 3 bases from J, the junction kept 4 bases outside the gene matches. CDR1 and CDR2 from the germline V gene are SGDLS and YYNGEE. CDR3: CASSVAAGGYYGYTF. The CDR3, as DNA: TGTGCCAGCAGCGTAGCGGCAGGGGGCTACTATGGCTACACCTTC.

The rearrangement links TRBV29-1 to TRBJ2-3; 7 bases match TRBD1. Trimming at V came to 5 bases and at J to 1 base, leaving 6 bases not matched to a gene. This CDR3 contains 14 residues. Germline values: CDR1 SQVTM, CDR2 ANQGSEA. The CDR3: CSVRGGPGTDTQYF. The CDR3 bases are TGCAGCGTTAGAGGGGGCCCAGGCACAGATACGCAGTATTTT.

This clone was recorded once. CDR3 region: CASSYTAGWNQPQHF. The CDR3 region has the DNA TGTGCCAGCAGTTACACGGCAGGGTGGAATCAGCCCCAGCATTTT. The chain employs TRBV6-6 and TRBJ1-5; TRBD1 is a possible D gene (5 bases). CDR1 is MNHNY and CDR2 is SVGAGI in the germline V gene (reference sequence). Trimming shortened V by 2 bases and J by 4 bases, and 12 bases separated the two germline ends. The CDR3 sequence is 15 residues long.

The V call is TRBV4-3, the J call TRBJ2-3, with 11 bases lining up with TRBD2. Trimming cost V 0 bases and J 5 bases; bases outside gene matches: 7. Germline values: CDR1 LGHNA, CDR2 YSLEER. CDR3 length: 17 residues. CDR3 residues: CASSQEKELAGVDTQYF. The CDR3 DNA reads TGCGCCAGCAGCCAAGAGAAGGAACTAGCGGGAGTAGATACGCAGTATTTT.

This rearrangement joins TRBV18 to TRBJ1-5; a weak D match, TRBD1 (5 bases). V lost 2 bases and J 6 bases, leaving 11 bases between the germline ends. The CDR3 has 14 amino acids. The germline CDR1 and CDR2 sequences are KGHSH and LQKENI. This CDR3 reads CASSPGKGFQPQHF. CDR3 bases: TGTGCCAGCTCACCAGGAAAGGGGTTTCAGCCCCAGCATTTT.

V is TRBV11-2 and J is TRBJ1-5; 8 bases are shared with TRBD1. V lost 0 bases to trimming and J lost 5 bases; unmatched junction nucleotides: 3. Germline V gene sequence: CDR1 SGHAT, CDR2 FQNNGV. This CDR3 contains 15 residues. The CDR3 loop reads CASSLDGQGDQPQHF. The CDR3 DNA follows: TGTGCCAGCAGCTTAGATGGACAGGGTGATCAGCCCCAGCATTTT.

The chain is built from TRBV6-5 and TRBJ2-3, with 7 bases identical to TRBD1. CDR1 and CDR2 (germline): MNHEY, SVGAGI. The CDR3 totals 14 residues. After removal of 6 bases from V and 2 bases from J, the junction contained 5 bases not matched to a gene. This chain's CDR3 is CASSRTGYTDTQYF. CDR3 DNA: TGTGCCAGCAGCAGGACAGGTTACACAGATACGCAGTATTTT.

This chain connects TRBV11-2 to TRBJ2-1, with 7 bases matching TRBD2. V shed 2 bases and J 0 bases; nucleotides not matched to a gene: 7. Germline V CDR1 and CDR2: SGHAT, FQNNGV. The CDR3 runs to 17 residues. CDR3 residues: CASSLRSAGVSYNEQFF. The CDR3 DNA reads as TGTGCCAGCAGCTTACGGTCGGCGGGAGTCTCCTACAATGAGCAGTTCTTC.

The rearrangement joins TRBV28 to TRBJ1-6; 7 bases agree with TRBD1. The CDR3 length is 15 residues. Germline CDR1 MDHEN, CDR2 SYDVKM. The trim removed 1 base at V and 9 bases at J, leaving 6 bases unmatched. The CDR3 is CASSLLQGGISPLHF. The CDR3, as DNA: TGTGCCAGCAGTTTATTGCAGGGGGGTATTTCACCCCTCCACTTT. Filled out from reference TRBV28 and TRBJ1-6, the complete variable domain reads DVKVTQSSRYLVKRTGEKVFLECVQDMDHENMFWYRQDPGLGLRLIYFSYDVKMKEKGDIPEGYSVSREKKERFSLILESASTNQTSMYLCASSLLQGGISPLHFGNGTRLTVT.

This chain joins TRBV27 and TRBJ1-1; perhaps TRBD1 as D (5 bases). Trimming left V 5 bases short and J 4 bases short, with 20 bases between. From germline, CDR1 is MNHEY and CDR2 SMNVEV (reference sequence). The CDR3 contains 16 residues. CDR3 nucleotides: TGTGCCAGCAGTCCCTCGGCGGGGGAGCAGGCCACTGAAGCTTTCTTT. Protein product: CASSPSAGEQATEAFF.

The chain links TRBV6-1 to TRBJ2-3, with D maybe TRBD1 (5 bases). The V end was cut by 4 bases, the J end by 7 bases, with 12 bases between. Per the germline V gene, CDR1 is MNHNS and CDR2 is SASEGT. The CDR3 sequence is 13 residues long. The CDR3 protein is CASSARGANTQYF. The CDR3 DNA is TGTGCCAGCAGTGCCCGTGGGGCCAATACGCAGTATTTT.

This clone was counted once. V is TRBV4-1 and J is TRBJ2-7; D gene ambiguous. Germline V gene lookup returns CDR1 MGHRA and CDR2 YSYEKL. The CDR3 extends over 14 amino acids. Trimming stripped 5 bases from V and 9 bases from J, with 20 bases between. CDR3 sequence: CASSARISGTSQYF. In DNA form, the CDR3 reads TGCGCCAGCAGCGCACGTATATCAGGAACCTCGCAGTACTTC.

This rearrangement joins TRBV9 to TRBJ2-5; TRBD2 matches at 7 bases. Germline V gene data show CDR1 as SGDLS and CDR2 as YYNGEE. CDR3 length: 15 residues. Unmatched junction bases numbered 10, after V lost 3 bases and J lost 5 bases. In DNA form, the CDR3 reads TGTGCCAGCAGCGCCAACAGCGGGATCGGGGAGACCCAGTACTTC. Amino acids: CASSANSGIGETQYF.

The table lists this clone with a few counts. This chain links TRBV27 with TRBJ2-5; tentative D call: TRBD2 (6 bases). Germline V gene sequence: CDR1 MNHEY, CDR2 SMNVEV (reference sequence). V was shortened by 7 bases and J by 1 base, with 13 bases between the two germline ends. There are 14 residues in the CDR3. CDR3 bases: TGTGCCAGCAACGCGAACGGGGGCCAAGAGACCCAGTACTTC. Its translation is CASNANGGQETQYF.

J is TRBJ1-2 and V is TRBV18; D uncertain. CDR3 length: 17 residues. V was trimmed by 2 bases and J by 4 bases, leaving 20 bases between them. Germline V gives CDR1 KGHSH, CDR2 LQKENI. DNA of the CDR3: TGTGCCAGCTCACCAAACTTAGACCAAGACGGAGGCTATGGCTACACCTTC. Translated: CASSPNLDQDGGYGYTF.

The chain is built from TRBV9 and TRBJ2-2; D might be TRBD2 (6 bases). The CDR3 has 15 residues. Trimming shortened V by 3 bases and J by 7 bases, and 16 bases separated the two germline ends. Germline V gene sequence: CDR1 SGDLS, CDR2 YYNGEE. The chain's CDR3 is CASSDGRAPVGELFF. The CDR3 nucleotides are TGTGCCAGCAGCGACGGGAGAGCACCGGTCGGGGAGCTGTTTTTT.

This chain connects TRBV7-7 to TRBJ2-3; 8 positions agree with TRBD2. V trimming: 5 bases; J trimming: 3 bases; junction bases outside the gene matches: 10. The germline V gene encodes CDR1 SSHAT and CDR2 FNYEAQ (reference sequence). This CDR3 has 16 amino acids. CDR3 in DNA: TGTGCCAGCAGCCCCTTGGCGGGAGGAGCAACAGATACGCAGTATTTT. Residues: CASSPLAGGATDTQYF.

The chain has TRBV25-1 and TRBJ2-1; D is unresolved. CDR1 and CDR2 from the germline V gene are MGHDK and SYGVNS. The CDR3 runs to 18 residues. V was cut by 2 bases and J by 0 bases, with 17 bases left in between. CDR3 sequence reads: CASSENGDKASSYNEQFF. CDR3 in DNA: TGTGCCAGCAGTGAAAATGGAGATAAGGCAAGCTCCTACAATGAGCAGTTCTTC.

The CDR3 region has the DNA TGTGCCAGCAGCCCCTGGTTGGGCAGGGAACTCGAGTTGAAGTACTTC. Translation gives CASSPWLGRELELKYF. J is TRBJ2-7 and V is TRBV7-9; tentatively, D is TRBD1 (5 bases). V gave up 5 bases and J gave up 11 bases, with 28 bases separating them. This CDR3 is built from 16 residues. The V gene's germline CDR1 is SEHNR and CDR2 FQNEAQ (reference sequence). Together with reference TRBV7-9 and TRBJ2-7, the CDR3 gives the full variable domain: DTGVSQNPRHKITKRGQNVTFRCDPISEHNRLYWYRQTLGQGPEFLTYFQNEAQLEKSRLLSDRFSAERPKGSFSTLEIQRTEQGDSAMYLCASSPWLGRELELKYFGPGTRLTVT.